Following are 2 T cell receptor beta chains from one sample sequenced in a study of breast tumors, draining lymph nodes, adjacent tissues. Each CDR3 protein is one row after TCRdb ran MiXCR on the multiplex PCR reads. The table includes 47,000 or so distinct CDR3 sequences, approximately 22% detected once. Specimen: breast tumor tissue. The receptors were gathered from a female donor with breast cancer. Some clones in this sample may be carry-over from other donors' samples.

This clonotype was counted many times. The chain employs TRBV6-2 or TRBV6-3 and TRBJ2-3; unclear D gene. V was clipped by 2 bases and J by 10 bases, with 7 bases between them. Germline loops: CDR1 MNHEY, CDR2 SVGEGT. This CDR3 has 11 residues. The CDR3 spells CASSYDTAQYF. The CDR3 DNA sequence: TGTGCCAGCAGTTACGACACGGCGCAGTATTTT.

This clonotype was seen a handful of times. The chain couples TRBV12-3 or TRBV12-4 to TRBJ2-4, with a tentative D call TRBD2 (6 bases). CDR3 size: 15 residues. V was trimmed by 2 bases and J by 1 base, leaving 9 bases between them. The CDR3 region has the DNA TGTGCCAGCAGTTTAACTAGCATGGCCAAAAACATTCAGTACTTC. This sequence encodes CASSLTSMAKNIQYF.